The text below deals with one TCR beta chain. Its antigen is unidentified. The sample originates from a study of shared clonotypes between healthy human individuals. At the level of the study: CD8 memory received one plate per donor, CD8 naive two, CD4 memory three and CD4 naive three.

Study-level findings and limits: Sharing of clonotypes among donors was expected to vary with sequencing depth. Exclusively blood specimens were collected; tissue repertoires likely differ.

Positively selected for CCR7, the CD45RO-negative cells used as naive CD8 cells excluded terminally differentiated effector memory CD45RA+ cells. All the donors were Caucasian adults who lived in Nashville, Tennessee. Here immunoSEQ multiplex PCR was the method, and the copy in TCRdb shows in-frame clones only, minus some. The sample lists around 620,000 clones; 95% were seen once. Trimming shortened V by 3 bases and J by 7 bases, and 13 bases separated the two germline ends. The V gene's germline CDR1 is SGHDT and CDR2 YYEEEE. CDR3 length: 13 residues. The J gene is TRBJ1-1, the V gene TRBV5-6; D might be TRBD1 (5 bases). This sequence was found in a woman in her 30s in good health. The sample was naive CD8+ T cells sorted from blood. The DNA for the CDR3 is TGTGCCAGCAGCTCCAGCGGGGCAGTTGAAGCTTTCTTT. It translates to CASSSSGAVEAFF. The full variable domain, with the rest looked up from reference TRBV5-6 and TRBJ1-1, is DAGVTQSPTHLIKTRGQQVTLRCSPKSGHDTVSWYQQALGQGPQFIFQYYEEEERQRGNFPDRFSGHQFPNYSSELNVNALLLGDSALYLCASSSSGAVEAFFGQGTRLTVV.